These 24 T cell receptor beta chains share one sample of origin, sequenced in a study of blood T cell repertoires in COVID-19. TCRdb's copy holds only in-frame clones and misses some; the assay was immunoSEQ multiplex PCR. The sample shows roughly 120,000 clones, 75% to 90% of them seen only once. The sample consisted of peripheral blood. These receptors were taken from a man aged 30 to 45 with acute or convalescent COVID-19.

The rearrangement uses TRBV7-3 and TRBJ1-2, with TRBD1 identical over 8 bases. The CDR3 loop spans 15 amino acids. The trim removed 1 base at V and 4 bases at J, leaving 5 bases unmatched. From germline, CDR1 is SGHTA and CDR2 FQGTGA. This chain's CDR3 is CASSLMQGQVYGYTF. Here the CDR3 DNA reads TGTGCCAGCAGCTTAATGCAGGGACAGGTCTATGGCTACACCTTC.

V is TRBV7-9 and J is TRBJ1-2; 8 bases are a match to TRBD1. V dropped 5 bases and J dropped 4; count of bases not matched to a gene: 12. CDR1 and CDR2 from the germline V gene are SEHNR and FQNEAQ (reference sequence). This CDR3 is built from 16 residues. CDR3 sequence: CASSPLPGQGTYGYTF. As DNA, the CDR3 is TGTGCCAGCAGCCCACTTCCCGGACAGGGAACCTATGGCTACACCTTC.

This chain uses TRBV3-1 (or the pseudogene TRBV3-2) with TRBJ1-1; tentative D call: TRBD1 (5 bases). CDR3 length equals 15 residues. The V end was cut by 1 base, the J end by 3 bases, with 12 bases between. Germline values: CDR1 LGHDT, CDR2 YNNKEL (reference sequence). This CDR3 is CASSQVLRVYTEAFF. CDR3 sequence (DNA): TGTGCCAGCAGCCAAGTCCTCAGGGTATACACTGAAGCTTTCTTT.

This clone was found once. This chain connects TRBV6-6 to TRBJ1-4; no clear D. This CDR3 contains 12 residues. V gave up 7 bases and J gave up 14 bases, with 17 bases separating them. Germline V gene lookup returns CDR1 MNHNY and CDR2 SVGAGI (reference sequence). CDR3 region: CASTYLRGSLFF. Here the CDR3 DNA reads TGTGCCAGCACCTACCTCCGGGGTAGTCTGTTTTTT.

The rearrangement uses TRBV4-2 and TRBJ1-1, with 11 bases aligning to TRBD1. The germline V gene has CDR1 LGHNA and CDR2 YNFKEQ. The V segment lost 4 bases and the J segment 7 bases; nucleotides outside the gene matches: 11. The length of the CDR3 is 16 residues. The CDR3 protein is CASSPRTGGSWSEAFF. Here the CDR3 DNA reads TGTGCCAGCAGCCCTCGGACAGGGGGCTCGTGGAGTGAAGCTTTCTTT.

The rearrangement joins TRBV7-6 to TRBJ2-7; tentative D call: TRBD2 (5 bases). V lost 4 bases, J lost 3 bases, and 10 bases lay in between. Per germline, CDR1 SGHVS and CDR2 FNYEAQ. This CDR3 comprises 13 residues. CDR3: CASSSGLNYEQYF. The CDR3 DNA is TGTGCCAGCAGCTCCGGACTGAACTACGAGCAGTACTTC.

V and J are TRBV6-1 and TRBJ1-5, with 7 bases that match TRBD1. This CDR3 region has 17 residues. V trimming: 4 bases; J trimming: 2 bases; junction bases outside the gene matches: 11. Germline V CDR1 and CDR2: MNHNS, SASEGT. The CDR3 region has the DNA TGTGCCAGCAGTGTACCCTACAGGGGAGTGCGCAATCAGCCCCAGCATTTT. Translation: CASSVPYRGVRNQPQHF.

This clone was counted only a few times. The V call is TRBV27, the J call TRBJ2-4, with 8 nucleotides matching TRBD2. The CDR3 covers 15 residues. CDR1 is MNHEY, CDR2 SMNVEV, per germline (reference sequence). Trimming took 6 bases from V and 4 from J; bases not matched to a gene: 8. Here the CDR3 DNA reads TGTGCCAGCAGAACCACAGCGGGAGTAAAAAACATTCAGTACTTC. Its protein product is CASRTTAGVKNIQYF.

The chain uses TRBV5-6 and TRBJ1-6; a weak D match, TRBD1 (6 bases). The germline CDR1 and CDR2 sequences are SGHDT and YYEEEE. The CDR3 spans 14 residues. Trimming stripped 3 bases from V and 6 bases from J, with 10 bases between. The CDR3 is CASSSGTRNSPLHF. For the CDR3, the DNA is TGTGCCAGCAGCTCCGGGACACGTAATTCACCCCTCCACTTT.

The genes are TRBV11-3 and TRBJ2-1; possibly TRBD1 for D (5 bases). The length of the CDR3 is 16 residues. Germline V gene sequence: CDR1 SGHNT, CDR2 YENEEA. V was pared by 4 bases and J by 8 bases, with 21 bases between. CDR3 protein: CASSWRPDQGRDEQFF. The CDR3 DNA is TGTGCCAGCAGCTGGCGACCGGACCAGGGTAGGGATGAGCAGTTCTTC.

The gene calls are TRBV2 and TRBJ2-1; D gene unclear. V lost 6 bases and J lost 5, with 11 bases in between. The germline V gene has CDR1 SNHLY and CDR2 FYNNEI. The length of the CDR3 is 13 residues. The CDR3 spells CASSPTGHNEQFF. The DNA of the CDR3 is TGTGCCAGCAGCCCCACGGGTCACAATGAGCAGTTCTTC.

The rearrangement links TRBV13 to TRBJ2-1, with TRBD1 matching over 8 bases. CDR1 and CDR2 from the germline V gene are PRHDT and FYEKMQ (reference sequence). The CDR3 contains 15 residues. Trimming at V came to 5 bases and at J to 3 bases, leaving 6 bases not matched to a gene. The CDR3 here is CASSIRTGIYNEQFF. CDR3 DNA sequence: TGTGCCAGCAGCATTCGGACAGGGATCTACAATGAGCAGTTCTTC.

V is TRBV11-3 and J is TRBJ2-5, with 14 bases identical to TRBD2. With V trimmed by 4 bases and J by 2 bases, 3 bases remained unmatched. The CDR3 consists of 16 residues. Germline CDR1 SGHNT, CDR2 YENEEA. CDR3 residues: CASSSWTSGGQETQYF. The DNA for the CDR3 is TGTGCCAGCAGCTCGTGGACTAGCGGGGGGCAAGAGACCCAGTACTTC.

V gene TRBV2 combines with J gene TRBJ1-2, with 8 bases that match TRBD1. Germline V gene sequence: CDR1 SNHLY, CDR2 FYNNEI. V dropped 6 bases and J dropped 5; count of bases not matched to a gene: 8. The CDR3 runs 14 residues. The CDR3 nucleotides are TGTGCCAGCAGGAATCCCGGGACAGGTTATGGCTACACCTTC. Amino acid sequence: CASRNPGTGYGYTF.

DNA for the CDR3: TGTGCCAGTAGTATAACTAGCAGCGCCTACGAGCAGTACTTC. Protein: CASSITSSAYEQYF. The gene calls are TRBV19 and TRBJ2-7, with D possibly being TRBD2 (6 bases). Trimming left V 2 bases short and J 2 bases short, with 10 bases between. The CDR3 is made up of 14 amino acids. CDR1 LNHDA and CDR2 SQIVND come from the germline V gene (reference sequence).

The chain uses TRBV24-1 and TRBJ1-3, with unresolved D. The CDR3 extends over 13 amino acids. From germline, CDR1 is KGHDR and CDR2 SFDVKD. The V end was cut by 7 bases, the J end by 2 bases, with 8 bases between. CDR3 in DNA: TGTGCCACCAGGATGAGGACTGGAAACACCATATATTTT. Its protein product is CATRMRTGNTIYF.

The rearrangement joins TRBV19 to TRBJ1-1; the match to TRBD1 covers 9 bases. This CDR3 is 13 amino acids long. Germline V gene sequence: CDR1 LNHDA, CDR2 SQIVND (reference sequence). V lost 10 bases, J lost 1 base, and 4 bases stayed unmatched. CDR3 protein: CAIRQGGNTEAFF. The CDR3 bases are TGTGCCATTCGACAGGGGGGGAACACTGAAGCTTTCTTT.

This clone has more than one count but fewer than ten. CDR3 sequence reads: CASSPTGLQPQHF. For the CDR3, the DNA is TGTGCCAGCAGCCCGACAGGGCTCCAGCCCCAGCATTTT. The chain uses TRBV28 and TRBJ1-5, with 7 bases matching TRBD1. CDR3 size: 13 residues. The germline V gene has CDR1 MDHEN and CDR2 SYDVKM. J gave up 7 bases and V 6 bases, and 6 bases lay outside the gene matches.

The chain has TRBV27 and TRBJ1-2; perhaps TRBD1 as D (5 bases). Germline lookup yields CDR1 MNHEY and CDR2 SMNVEV (reference sequence). This CDR3 is built from 14 residues. V was pared by 5 bases and J by 7 bases, with 17 bases between. The CDR3 DNA sequence: TGTGCCAGCAGTCCTTGGGGGAGGGGCGGTGGCTACACCTTC. It specifies CASSPWGRGGGYTF.

Of note for this clone: The sample contains more than one DNA sequence encoding this CDR3. The chain joins TRBV6-1 to TRBJ2-3; the match to TRBD1 covers 9 bases. V was clipped by 3 bases and J by 4 bases; unmatched bases: 8. The CDR3 spans 16 residues. Germline V CDR1 and CDR2: MNHNS, SASEGT. CDR3 amino acids: CASSDYGTGLADTQYF. CDR3 bases: TGTGCCAGCAGTGATTACGGGACAGGGCTCGCAGATACGCAGTATTTT.

The chain uses TRBV3-1 (or the pseudogene TRBV3-2) and TRBJ2-5; 7 bases map to TRBD2. The CDR3 sequence is 13 residues long. CDR1 is LGHDT, CDR2 YNNKEL, per germline (reference sequence). V was pared by 2 bases and J by 7 bases, with 4 bases of the junction left unmatched. The chain's CDR3 is CASSQREGLTQYF. CDR3 DNA: TGTGCCAGCAGCCAAAGGGAGGGTTTGACCCAGTACTTC.

The chain carries TRBV13 and TRBJ2-5; perhaps TRBD1 as D (5 bases). The ends were cut back, 0 bases at V and 4 bases at J, with 6 bases in the middle. The CDR3 runs 13 residues. In germline, CDR1 is PRHDT, CDR2 FYEKMQ (reference sequence). Here the CDR3 reads CASSLGDTETQYF. As DNA, the CDR3 is TGTGCCAGCAGCTTAGGGGACACAGAGACCCAGTACTTC.

As concerns this clone: Other nucleotide sequences in the sample specify the same CDR3. The chain combines TRBV27 with TRBJ1-6; D is undetermined. Trimming took off 5 bases at V and 4 bases at J, with 3 bases between the two ends. CDR3 length: 12 amino acids. In germline, CDR1 is MNHEY, CDR2 SMNVEV (reference sequence). This CDR3 is CASSLYNSPLHF. The CDR3 DNA follows: TGTGCCAGCAGTCTATATAATTCACCCCTCCACTTT.

The genes are TRBV18 and TRBJ2-7; 8 bases fit TRBD1. Germline trimming cut 6 bases from V and 7 bases from J; bases unmatched to any gene: 5. From germline, CDR1 is KGHSH and CDR2 LQKENI. The CDR3 has 12 amino acids. The CDR3 DNA reads as TGTGCCAGCTCGGAGACAGGGGATGAGCAGTACTTC. Its protein product is CASSETGDEQYF.